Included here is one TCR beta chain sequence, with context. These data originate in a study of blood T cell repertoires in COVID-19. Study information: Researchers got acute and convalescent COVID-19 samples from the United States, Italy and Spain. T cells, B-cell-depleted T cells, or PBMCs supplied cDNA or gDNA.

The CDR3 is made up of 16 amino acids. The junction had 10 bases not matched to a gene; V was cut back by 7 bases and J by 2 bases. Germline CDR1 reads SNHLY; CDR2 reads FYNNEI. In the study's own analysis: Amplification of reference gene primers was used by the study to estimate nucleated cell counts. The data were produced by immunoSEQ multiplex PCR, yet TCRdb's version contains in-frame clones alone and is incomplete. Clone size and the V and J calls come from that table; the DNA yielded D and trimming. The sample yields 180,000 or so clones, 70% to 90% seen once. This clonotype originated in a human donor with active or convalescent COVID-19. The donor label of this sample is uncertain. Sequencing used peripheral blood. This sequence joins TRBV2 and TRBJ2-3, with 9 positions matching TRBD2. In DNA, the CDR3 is TGTGCCAGCACCCCAGGCGGGAGGGTTCTCACAGATACGCAGTATTTT. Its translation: CASTPGGRVLTDTQYF. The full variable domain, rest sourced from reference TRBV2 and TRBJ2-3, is EPEVTQTPSHQVTQMGQEVILRCVPISNHLYFYWYRQILGQKVEFLVSFYNNEISEKSEIFDDQFSVERPDGSNFTLKIRSTKLEDSAMYFCASTPGGRVLTDTQYFGPGTRLTVL.